This T cell receptor beta chain comes out of a study of T cells in Graves' hyperthyroidism and ophthalmopathy. Researchers amplified the TCR beta CDR3 regions from RNA transcripts. Using the HTBI primer set, a first-round RT-PCR was run on the TCR CDR3. TCRdb re-called the multiplex PCR reads with MiXCR, one entry per CDR3 protein. The table includes about 130,000 distinct CDR3 sequences, 22% detected once. Trimming removed 6 bases at V and 5 bases at J, with 14 bases between. The CDR3 length is 14 residues. CDR1 MDHEN and CDR2 SYDVKM come from the germline V gene. The TCR sequence derives from a woman aged 50 to 60 with Graves' hyperthyroidism that later progressed to Graves' ophthalmopathy. This chain joins TRBV28 and TRBJ2-1; D unclear. The sequenced material came from blood. Here the CDR3 reads CASSPAGRHNEQFF. The CDR3 DNA reads as TGTGCCAGCAGCCCGGCAGGTCGCCACAATGAGCAGTTCTTC.